Listed below are T cell receptor beta chains from one sample, sequenced in a study of Graves' ophthalmopathy and Graves' hyperthyroidism. TCRdb itself ran the multiplex PCR reads through MiXCR, one entry per CDR3 protein. The table has about 640,000 distinct CDR3 sequences, about 41% seen once. Sequenced material: peripheral blood. These receptors were obtained from an adult man with Graves' ophthalmopathy. CDR3s include the opening cysteine and the closing phenylalanine or tryptophan. The order of the fields is J gene, V gene, D gene, clone size, CDR3 protein, CDR3 DNA. A D gene is named only where the DNA matches it firmly. Only some rows state a clone size, as once, few, many or a class for expanded clones.

J: TRBJ2-7; V: TRBV6-6; D: TRBD1; size: many; CDR3: CATQGGQGGEQYF; DNA: TGTGCCACCCAAGGGGGACAGGGAGGCGAGCAGTACTTC
J: TRBJ1-4; V: TRBV3-1; D: .; size: few; CDR3: CASKPRPGPEKLFF; DNA: TGTGCCAGCAAGCCCCGGCCAGGGCCTGAAAAACTGTTTTTT
J: TRBJ2-2; V: TRBV5-1; D: TRBD1; size: few; CDR3: CASSFKGAVAGELFF; DNA: TGCGCCAGCAGCTTTAAGGGGGCCGTCGCCGGGGAGCTGTTTTTT
J: TRBJ2-7; V: TRBV10-3; D: TRBD2; size: .; CDR3: CAISYGERGTYEQYF; DNA: TGCGCCATCAGTTACGGGGAGCGGGGGACCTACGAGCAGTACTTC
J: TRBJ1-1; V: TRBV20-1; D: .; size: .; CDR3: CSAGTATHTEAFF; DNA: TGCAGTGCCGGGACCGCTACGCACACTGAAGCTTTCTTT
J: TRBJ1-2; V: TRBV11-3; D: TRBD1; size: .; CDR3: CASSSGGQPNSYTF; DNA: TGTGCCAGCAGCTCCGGGGGACAGCCTAACAGCTACACCTTC
J: TRBJ1-6; V: TRBV20-1; D: .; size: many; CDR3: CSARAAFGDSPLHF; DNA: TGCAGTGCTAGAGCAGCCTTCGGGGATTCACCCCTCCACTTT
J: TRBJ2-3; V: TRBV29-1; D: TRBD1; size: .; CDR3: CSVEVVPDREGDTQYF; DNA: TGCAGCGTTGAAGTAGTCCCCGACAGGGAAGGGGATACGCAGTATTTT
J: TRBJ2-7; V: TRBV25-1; D: .; size: .; CDR3: CASSAPGQSYF; DNA: TGTGCCAGCAGTGCTCCCGGACAGTCGTACTTC
J: TRBJ1-4; V: TRBV15; D: .; size: many; CDR3: CATSRATGATNEKLFF; DNA: TGTGCCACCAGCAGGGCGACAGGCGCAACTAATGAAAAACTGTTTTTT
J: TRBJ1-4; V: TRBV7-9; D: .; size: many; CDR3: CASSYLANQLFF; DNA: TGTGCCAGCAGCTACCTAGCAAATCAACTGTTTTTT
J: TRBJ2-7; V: TRBV7-9; D: .; size: many; CDR3: CASSFGQPLPYEQYF; DNA: TGTGCCAGCAGCTTTGGGCAACCCCTCCCCTACGAGCAGTACTTC
J: TRBJ2-5; V: TRBV20-1; D: .; size: few; CDR3: CSAQITGTRETQYF; DNA: TGCAGTGCGCAAATTACCGGGACCAGAGAGACCCAGTACTTC
J: TRBJ2-7; V: TRBV20-1; D: TRBD2; size: many; CDR3: CSATGTSRYEQYF; DNA: TGCAGTGCTACCGGGACTAGTCGCTACGAGCAGTACTTC
J: TRBJ2-2; V: TRBV7-2; D: .; size: .; CDR3: CASSRTSGGSELFF; DNA: TGCGCCAGCAGCCGGACATCAGGAGGCAGCGAGCTGTTTTTT
J: TRBJ2-1; V: TRBV7-4; D: TRBD1; size: .; CDR3: CASSLAGQGDEQFF; DNA: TGTGCCAGCAGCTTAGCTGGACAGGGGGATGAGCAGTTCTTC
J: TRBJ1-2; V: TRBV12-5; D: .; size: few; CDR3: CASSQGRGYGYTF; DNA: TGTGCCAGCAGTCAGGGGCGCGGCTATGGCTACACCTTC
J: TRBJ2-1; V: TRBV25-1; D: TRBD2; size: .; CDR3: CASSLVGTASGYNEQFF; DNA: TGTGCCAGCAGCTTAGTCGGGACGGCTAGCGGATACAATGAGCAGTTCTTC
J: TRBJ2-7; V: TRBV29-1; D: TRBD2; size: .; CDR3: CSAWTSGRYEQYF; DNA: TGCAGCGCCTGGACTAGCGGGAGGTACGAGCAGTACTTC
J: TRBJ2-2; V: TRBV10-3; D: .; size: many; CDR3: CAIRPQDSGELFF; DNA: TGTGCCATCAGGCCACAGGATTCTGGGGAGCTGTTTTTT
J: TRBJ2-3; V: TRBV25-1; D: .; size: many; CDR3: CASRFVGTDTQYF; DNA: TGTGCCAGCAGATTTGTCGGCACAGATACGCAGTATTTT
J: TRBJ1-4; V: TRBV2; D: TRBD1; size: many; CDR3: CASSRDRSTNEKLFF; DNA: TGTGCCAGCAGTCGGGACAGATCAACTAATGAAAAACTGTTTTTT
J: TRBJ1-5; V: TRBV29-1; D: TRBD1; size: .; CDR3: CSVGQGEGQPQHF; DNA: TGCAGCGTAGGACAGGGAGAAGGACAGCCCCAGCATTTT
J: TRBJ1-5; V: TRBV19; D: .; size: .; CDR3: CASTISFLEQGNQPQHF; DNA: TGTGCCAGTACTATCTCCTTCCTGGAACAGGGAAATCAGCCCCAGCATTTT
J: TRBJ2-7; V: TRBV15; D: .; size: many; CDR3: CATSRDTASSYEQYF; DNA: TGTGCCACCAGCAGAGATACAGCAAGCTCCTACGAGCAGTACTTC
J: TRBJ1-1; V: TRBV29-1; D: .; size: many; CDR3: CSVDGQMGEAFF; DNA: TGCAGCGTTGATGGGCAGATGGGTGAAGCTTTCTTT
J: TRBJ2-7; V: TRBV5-4; D: TRBD1; size: few; CDR3: CASSFSGTVTYEQYF; DNA: TGTGCCAGCAGCTTTTCCGGGACAGTTACGTACGAGCAGTACTTC
J: TRBJ2-5; V: TRBV10-3; D: .; size: few; CDR3: CASRPTGQETQYF; DNA: TGTGCCAGCAGGCCGACAGGACAAGAGACCCAGTACTTC
J: TRBJ1-6; V: TRBV10-3; D: .; size: .; CDR3: CAISESRLAYNSPLHF; DNA: TGTGCCATCAGTGAGAGTAGGTTGGCTTATAATTCACCCCTCCACTTT
J: TRBJ1-3; V: TRBV12-3/TRBV12-4; D: .; size: .; CDR3: CASNPPGLLSGNTIYF; DNA: TGTGCCAGCAATCCCCCAGGGCTCCTCTCTGGAAACACCATATATTTT
J: TRBJ1-2; V: TRBV6-4; D: TRBD1; size: many; CDR3: CASSDLTGGYGYTF; DNA: TGTGCCAGCAGTGACTTGACAGGGGGCTATGGCTACACCTTC
J: TRBJ2-2; V: TRBV2; D: TRBD1; size: .; CDR3: CASRDRGGGELFF; DNA: TGTGCCAGCAGGGACAGGGGAGGCGGGGAGCTGTTTTTT
J: TRBJ2-7; V: TRBV11-1; D: TRBD2; size: many; CDR3: CASSPRGTSGRRYEQYF; DNA: TGTGCCAGCAGCCCACGCGGGACTAGCGGGAGGAGATACGAGCAGTACTTC
J: TRBJ2-2; V: TRBV7-9; D: .; size: .; CDR3: CASSLRRQGGELFF; DNA: TGTGCCAGCAGCTTAAGGAGGCAGGGAGGCGAGCTGTTTTTT
J: TRBJ1-4; V: TRBV6-6; D: .; size: many; CDR3: CASSGQKEEKLFF; DNA: TGTGCCAGCAGTGGCCAAAAGGAGGAAAAACTGTTTTTT
J: TRBJ1-5; V: TRBV10-3; D: .; size: .; CDR3: CAISPDPRGQPQHF; DNA: TGTGCCATCAGCCCTGACCCTCGAGGACAGCCCCAGCATTTT
J: TRBJ2-2; V: TRBV29-1; D: TRBD2; size: .; CDR3: CSVGRFGGSGELFF; DNA: TGCAGCGTCGGGCGATTTGGCGGGAGCGGGGAGCTGTTTTTT
J: TRBJ2-7; V: TRBV25-1; D: TRBD2; size: .; CDR3: CASTDGGAEYEQYF; DNA: TGTGCCAGCACTGACGGGGGGGCTGAGTACGAGCAGTACTTC
J: TRBJ2-7; V: TRBV10-3; D: .; size: .; CDR3: CASSSGFGYEQYF; DNA: TGTGCCAGCAGTTCAGGGTTTGGCTACGAGCAGTACTTC
J: TRBJ2-5; V: TRBV7-9; D: TRBD2; size: .; CDR3: CASSEGLAGYTDTQYF; DNA: TGTGCCAGCAGCGAAGGACTAGCGGGGTACACAGATACGCAGTACTTC
J: TRBJ2-7; V: TRBV7-6; D: .; size: .; CDR3: CASSLETGSEQYF; DNA: TGTGCCAGCAGCTTAGAAACAGGATCCGAGCAGTACTTC
J: TRBJ1-1; V: TRBV19; D: .; size: many; CDR3: CASSIYRLKNTEAFF; DNA: TGTGCCAGTAGTATTTATCGACTGAAGAACACTGAAGCTTTCTTT
J: TRBJ1-1; V: TRBV29-1; D: .; size: .; CDR3: CSVTRTAQVNTEAFF; DNA: TGCAGCGTTACTCGGACAGCGCAGGTGAACACTGAAGCTTTCTTT
J: TRBJ2-7; V: TRBV7-2; D: TRBD1; size: many; CDR3: CASSLEVQGLYEQYF; DNA: TGTGCCAGCAGCTTAGAGGTACAGGGGCTCTACGAGCAGTACTTC
J: TRBJ2-7; V: TRBV12-3/TRBV12-4; D: TRBD2; size: .; CDR3: CASGLEVSVRTSGSYEQYF; DNA: TGTGCTAGTGGTTTGGAAGTTTCAGTTCGGACTAGCGGCTCCTACGAGCAGTACTTC
J: TRBJ2-5; V: TRBV7-2; D: .; size: .; CDR3: CASSLTLTDPYTGETQYF; DNA: TGTGCCAGCAGCTTAACCCTGACAGACCCTTACACCGGGGAGACCCAGTACTTC
J: TRBJ2-3; V: TRBV10-3; D: .; size: .; CDR3: CASSYSTGTDTQYF; DNA: TGTGCCAGCAGTTACTCGACGGGCACAGATACGCAGTATTTT
J: TRBJ1-4; V: TRBV6-6; D: .; size: few; CDR3: CASSSDRLHEKLFF; DNA: TGTGCCAGCAGTAGCGACAGGCTACATGAAAAACTGTTTTTT
J: TRBJ2-5; V: TRBV20-1; D: .; size: .; CDR3: CSARDLRQGQGETQYF; DNA: TGCAGTGCTAGAGATCTTCGCCAGGGGCAGGGAGAGACCCAGTACTTC
J: TRBJ1-2; V: TRBV12-3/TRBV12-4; D: .; size: few; CDR3: CASSLAPGDSGYTF; DNA: TGTGCCAGCAGTTTAGCGCCGGGGGATAGCGGCTACACCTTC
J: TRBJ1-1; V: TRBV6-1; D: .; size: .; CDR3: CASSETAAGSTEAFF; DNA: TGTGCCAGCAGTGAGACCGCAGCGGGGAGCACTGAAGCTTTCTTT
J: TRBJ2-5; V: TRBV24-1; D: .; size: many; CDR3: CATRGAGGGETQYF; DNA: TGTGCCACCAGAGGGGCAGGGGGAGGAGAGACCCAGTACTTC
J: TRBJ1-2; V: TRBV10-3; D: TRBD1; size: .; CDR3: CAVQGAPNYGYTF; DNA: TGTGCAGTCCAGGGGGCTCCTAACTATGGCTACACCTTC